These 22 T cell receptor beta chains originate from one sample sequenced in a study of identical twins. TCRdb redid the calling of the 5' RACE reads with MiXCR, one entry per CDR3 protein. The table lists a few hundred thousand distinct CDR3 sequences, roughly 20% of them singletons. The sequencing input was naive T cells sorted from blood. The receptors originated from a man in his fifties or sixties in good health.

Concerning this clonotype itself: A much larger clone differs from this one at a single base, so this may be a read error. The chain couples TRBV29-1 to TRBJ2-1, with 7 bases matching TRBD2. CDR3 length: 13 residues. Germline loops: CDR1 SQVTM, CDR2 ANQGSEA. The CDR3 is CSVLAGVKAELFF. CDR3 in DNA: TGCAGCGTTCTGGCGGGAGTAAAGGCTGAGCTGTTCTTC.

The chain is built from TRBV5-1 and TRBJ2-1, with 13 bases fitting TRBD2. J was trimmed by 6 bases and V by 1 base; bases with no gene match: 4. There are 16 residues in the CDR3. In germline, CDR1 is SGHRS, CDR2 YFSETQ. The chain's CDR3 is CASSLPGLAGVNEQFF. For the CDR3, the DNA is TGCGCCAGCAGCTTGCCCGGACTAGCGGGAGTCAATGAGCAGTTCTTC.

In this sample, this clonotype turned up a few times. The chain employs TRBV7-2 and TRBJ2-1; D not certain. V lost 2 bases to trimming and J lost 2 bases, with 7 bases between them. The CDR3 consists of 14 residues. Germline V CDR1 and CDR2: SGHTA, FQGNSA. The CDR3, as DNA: TGTGCCAGCAGCTTACTAAACCCCTACAATGAGCAGTTCTTC. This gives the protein CASSLLNPYNEQFF.

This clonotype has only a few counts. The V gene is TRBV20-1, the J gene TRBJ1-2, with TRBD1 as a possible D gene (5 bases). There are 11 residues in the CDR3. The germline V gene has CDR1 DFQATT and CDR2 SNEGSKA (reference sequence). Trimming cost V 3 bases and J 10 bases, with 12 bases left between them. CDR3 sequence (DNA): TGCAGTGCTAGTCGGGACTTTATCTACACCTTC. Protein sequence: CSASRDFIYTF.

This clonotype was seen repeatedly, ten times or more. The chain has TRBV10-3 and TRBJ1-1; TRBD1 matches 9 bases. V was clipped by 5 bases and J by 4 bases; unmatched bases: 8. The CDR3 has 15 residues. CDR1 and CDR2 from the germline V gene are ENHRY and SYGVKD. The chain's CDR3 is CAISMDRGGGTEAFF. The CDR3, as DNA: TGTGCCATCAGTATGGACAGGGGAGGGGGCACTGAAGCTTTCTTT.

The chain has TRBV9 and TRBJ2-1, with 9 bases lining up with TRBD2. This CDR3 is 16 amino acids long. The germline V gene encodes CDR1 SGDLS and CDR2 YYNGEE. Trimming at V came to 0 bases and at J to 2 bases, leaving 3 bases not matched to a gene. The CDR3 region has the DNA TGTGCCAGCAGCGTAGCCGCGGGGGGGACCTACAATGAGCAGTTCTTC. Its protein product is CASSVAAGGTYNEQFF.

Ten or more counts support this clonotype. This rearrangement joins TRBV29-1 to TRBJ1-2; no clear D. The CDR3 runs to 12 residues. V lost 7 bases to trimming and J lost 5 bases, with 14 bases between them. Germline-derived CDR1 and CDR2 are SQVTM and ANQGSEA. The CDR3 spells CSAQTTVYGYTF. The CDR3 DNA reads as TGCAGCGCCCAGACAACTGTATATGGCTACACCTTC.

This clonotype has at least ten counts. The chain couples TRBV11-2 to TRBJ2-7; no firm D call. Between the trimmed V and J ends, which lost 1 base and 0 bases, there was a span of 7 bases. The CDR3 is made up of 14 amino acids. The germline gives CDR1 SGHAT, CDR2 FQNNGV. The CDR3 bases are TGTGCCAGCAGCTTAGTAGGGTCCTCCTACGAGCAGTACTTC. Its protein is CASSLVGSSYEQYF.

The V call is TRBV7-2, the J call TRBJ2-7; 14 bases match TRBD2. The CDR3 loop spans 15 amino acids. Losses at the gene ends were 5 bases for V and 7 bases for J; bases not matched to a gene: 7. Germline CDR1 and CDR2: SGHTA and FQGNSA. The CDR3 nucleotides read TGTGCCAGCAGCCAGGGACTAGCGGGAGTAGAAGAGCAGTACTTC. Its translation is CASSQGLAGVEEQYF.

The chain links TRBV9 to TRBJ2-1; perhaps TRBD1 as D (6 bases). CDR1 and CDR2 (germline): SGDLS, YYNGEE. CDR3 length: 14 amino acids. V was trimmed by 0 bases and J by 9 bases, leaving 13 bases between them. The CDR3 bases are TGTGCCAGCAGCGTAGAAGGGGGATTGGGTGAGCAGTTCTTC. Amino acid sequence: CASSVEGGLGEQFF.

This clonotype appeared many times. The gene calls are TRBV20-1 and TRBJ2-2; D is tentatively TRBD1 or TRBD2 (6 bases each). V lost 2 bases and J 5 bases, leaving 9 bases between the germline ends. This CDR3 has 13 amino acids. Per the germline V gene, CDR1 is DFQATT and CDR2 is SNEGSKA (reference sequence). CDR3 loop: CSARTGRTGELFF. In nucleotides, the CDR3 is TGCAGTGCTAGAACAGGGAGGACCGGGGAGCTGTTTTTT.

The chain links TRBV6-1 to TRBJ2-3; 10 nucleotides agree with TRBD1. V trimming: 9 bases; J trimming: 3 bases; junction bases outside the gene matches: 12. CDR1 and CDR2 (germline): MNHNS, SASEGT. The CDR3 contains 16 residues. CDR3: CAREPGQGRCTDTQYF. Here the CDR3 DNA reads TGTGCCAGGGAACCGGGACAGGGGCGGTGTACAGATACGCAGTATTTT.

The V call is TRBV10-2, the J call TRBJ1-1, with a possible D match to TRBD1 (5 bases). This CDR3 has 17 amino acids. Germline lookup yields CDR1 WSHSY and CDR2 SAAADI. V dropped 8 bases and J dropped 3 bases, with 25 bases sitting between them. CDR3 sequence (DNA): TGCGCCAGCGAGTGGGGGATGAGGGAGGGTCCGGACACTGAAGCTTTCTTT. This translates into CASEWGMREGPDTEAFF.

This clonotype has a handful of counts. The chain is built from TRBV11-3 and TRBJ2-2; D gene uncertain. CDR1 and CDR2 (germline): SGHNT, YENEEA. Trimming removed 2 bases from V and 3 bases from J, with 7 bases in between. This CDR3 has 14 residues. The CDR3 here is CASSLQGYTGELFF. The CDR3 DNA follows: TGTGCCAGCAGCTTACAAGGCTACACCGGGGAGCTGTTTTTT.

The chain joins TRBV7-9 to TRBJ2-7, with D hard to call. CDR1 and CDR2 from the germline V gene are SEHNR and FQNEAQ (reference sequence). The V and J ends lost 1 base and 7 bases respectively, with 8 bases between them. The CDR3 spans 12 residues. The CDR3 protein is CASSLVPREQYF. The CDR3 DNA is TGTGCCAGCAGCTTAGTGCCCAGGGAGCAGTACTTC.

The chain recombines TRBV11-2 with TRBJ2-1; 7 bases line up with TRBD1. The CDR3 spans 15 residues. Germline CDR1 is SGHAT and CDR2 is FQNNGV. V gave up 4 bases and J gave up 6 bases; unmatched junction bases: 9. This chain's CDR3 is CASSYWTGMGNEQFF. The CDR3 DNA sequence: TGTGCCAGCAGCTACTGGACAGGAATGGGCAATGAGCAGTTCTTC.

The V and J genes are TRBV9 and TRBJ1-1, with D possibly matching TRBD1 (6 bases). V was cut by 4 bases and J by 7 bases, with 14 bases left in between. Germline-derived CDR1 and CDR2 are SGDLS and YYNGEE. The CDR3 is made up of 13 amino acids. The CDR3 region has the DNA TGTGCCAGCAGCCGGGAGGGGGGGGGTGAAGCTTTCTTT. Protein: CASSREGGGEAFF.

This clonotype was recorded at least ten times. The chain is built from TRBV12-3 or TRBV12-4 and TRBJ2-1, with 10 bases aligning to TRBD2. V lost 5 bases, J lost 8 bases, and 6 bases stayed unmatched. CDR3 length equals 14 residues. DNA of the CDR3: TGTGCCAGCAGTCCCGGGACTAGCGTAGATGAGCAGTTCTTC. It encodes CASSPGTSVDEQFF.

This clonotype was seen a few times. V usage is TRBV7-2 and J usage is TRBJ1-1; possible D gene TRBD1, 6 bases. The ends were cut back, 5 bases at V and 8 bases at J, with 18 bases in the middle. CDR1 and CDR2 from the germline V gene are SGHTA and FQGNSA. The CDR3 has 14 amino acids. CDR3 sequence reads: CASSVVLTGSEAFF. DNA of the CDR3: TGTGCCAGCAGCGTCGTACTCACAGGGTCCGAAGCTTTCTTT.

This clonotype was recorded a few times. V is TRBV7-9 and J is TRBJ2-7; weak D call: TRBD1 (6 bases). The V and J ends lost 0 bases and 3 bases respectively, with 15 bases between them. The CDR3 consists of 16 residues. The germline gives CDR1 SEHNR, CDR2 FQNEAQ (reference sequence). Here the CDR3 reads CASSLALRTGSYEQYF. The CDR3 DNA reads TGTGCCAGCAGCTTAGCCCTTCGTACAGGGAGCTACGAGCAGTACTTC.

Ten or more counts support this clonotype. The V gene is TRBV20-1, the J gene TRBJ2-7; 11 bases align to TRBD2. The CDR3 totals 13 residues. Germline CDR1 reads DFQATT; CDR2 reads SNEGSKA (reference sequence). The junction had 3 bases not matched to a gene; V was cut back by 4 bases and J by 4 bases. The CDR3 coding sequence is TGCAGTGCTAAGACTAGCGGGAAATACGAGCAGTACTTC. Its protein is CSAKTSGKYEQYF.

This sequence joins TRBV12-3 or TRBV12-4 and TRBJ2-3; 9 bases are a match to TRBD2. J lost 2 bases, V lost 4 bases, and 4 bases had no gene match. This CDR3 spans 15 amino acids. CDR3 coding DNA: TGTGCCAGCAGTTCAGCGGGGGGCAACACAGATACGCAGTATTTT. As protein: CASSSAGGNTDTQYF.